The subject of this entry is one T cell receptor (beta chain). Its antigen is as yet unknown. This sample was taken from a study of pediatric ulcerative colitis. General study points: A couple of patients' blood samples yielded substantially fewer templates.

Rectal tissue came from one to two pinch biopsies taken at colonoscopy. Profiled with immunoSEQ multiplex PCR; TCRdb holds only in-frame clones, not every one. The sample carries 30,000 to 35,000 clones, roughly three quarters recorded once. Germline V CDR1 and CDR2: SGHRS, YFSETQ. After removal of 0 bases from V and 8 bases from J, the junction contained 9 bases not matched to a gene. The length of the CDR3 is 15 residues. The chain couples TRBV5-1 to TRBJ1-2; 8 bases fit TRBD1. Sequencing was performed on gut tissue. This receptor was identified in a boy younger than 18 with mild ulcerative colitis. The CDR3 nucleotides read TGCGCCAGCAGCTTGGCGGGACAGGCCCCAGGGGGCTACACCTTC. Translating gives CASSLAGQAPGGYTF.